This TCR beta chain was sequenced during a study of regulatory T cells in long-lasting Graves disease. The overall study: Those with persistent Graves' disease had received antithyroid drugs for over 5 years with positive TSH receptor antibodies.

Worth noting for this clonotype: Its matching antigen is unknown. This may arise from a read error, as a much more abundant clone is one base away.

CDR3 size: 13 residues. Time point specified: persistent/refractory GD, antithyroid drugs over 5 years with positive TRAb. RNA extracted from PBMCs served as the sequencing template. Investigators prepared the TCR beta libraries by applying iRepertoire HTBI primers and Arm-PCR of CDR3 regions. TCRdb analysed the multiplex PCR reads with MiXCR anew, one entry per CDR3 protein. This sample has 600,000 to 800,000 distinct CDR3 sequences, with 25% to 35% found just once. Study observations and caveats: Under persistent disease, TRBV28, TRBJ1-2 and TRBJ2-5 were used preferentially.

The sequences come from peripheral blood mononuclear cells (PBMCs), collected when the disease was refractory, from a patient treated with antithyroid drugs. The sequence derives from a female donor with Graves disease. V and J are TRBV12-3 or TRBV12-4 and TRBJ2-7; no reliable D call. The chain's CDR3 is CASKDGGSYEQHF. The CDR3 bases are TGTGCCAGCAAAGATGGCGGTTCCTACGAGCAGCACTTC.